This T cell receptor (beta chain) is from a study of OX40 agonist ivuxolimab in advanced cancers. About the study: An agonistic anti-OX40 (CD134) antibody, ivuxolimab, was used to treat the patients.

The germline V gene encodes CDR1 SGHRS and CDR2 YFSETQ. The CDR3 loop spans 15 amino acids. The ends were cut back, 5 bases at V and 3 bases at J, with 15 bases in the middle. Whole-study findings and limits: The mean number of expanded clones was higher in CD8+ T cells than in CD4+. Researchers did not determine the expanded peripheral T cells' antigen specificity.

A note on this clone: Its antigen remains unknown.

The method was immunoSEQ multiplex PCR; TCRdb's version includes in-frame clones alone and lacks a portion of them. The data hold tens of thousands of clones, with about 90% observed a single time. Sequences were derived from CD4+ or CD8+ T cells sorted from blood, sampled in a trial of the OX40 agonist ivuxolimab. This TCR derives from an adult with an advanced solid tumor such as melanoma, head and neck, liver or kidney cancer. V usage is TRBV5-1 and J usage is TRBJ2-1; no clear D gene. CDR3 nucleotide sequence: TGCGCCAGCAGTTGGTCAACAGCCGTCTACAATGAGCAGTTCTTC. Translated, it gives CASSWSTAVYNEQFF.